This T cell receptor (beta chain) stems from a study of response to subunit inactivated influenza vaccine. MiXCR, run by TCRdb on the RT-PCR reads, gives a single entry per CDR3 protein. In the table there are about 520,000 distinct CDR3 sequences, approximately 6.9% of which are singletons. Study-wide points: Authors suggested each seasonal influenza vaccination recruits few new T cells.

This clonotype was seen a few times. Its antigen is unknown. The receptor was derived from a man aged 45 to 70 who received an inactivated influenza vaccine. Sequences were derived from PBMCs from blood, sampled around 2 years after vaccination.

The CDR3 nucleotides are TGCAGTGCTAGTTCAGGGCCTCTCTCCTACAATGAGCAGTTCTTC. Its translation is CSASSGPLSYNEQFF. The chain combines TRBV20-1 with TRBJ2-1; D might be TRBD1 (5 bases). The germline V gene encodes CDR1 DFQATT and CDR2 SNEGSKA (reference sequence). The CDR3 totals 15 residues. With 3 bases removed from V and 0 bases from J, the gap between germline ends came to 12 bases.